This TCR beta chain was sequenced for a study of T cells after yellow fever vaccination. Notes on the study in general: Post-booster repertoires contained most primary-vaccination clones again (around 97% CD4, over 70% CD8). Clonotypes shared by both compartments, CD4 and CD8, made up a small share.

Concerning this clonotype: The target antigen is unknown.

TCR cDNA, made by 5'RACE template switching, carried an added universal primer site and UMIs. TCRdb used MiXCR to reprocess the 5' RACE reads, holding one entry per CDR3 protein. The repertoire includes hundreds of thousands of distinct CDR3 sequences, around 3.6% of them detected once, and 23% sits in the top ten. The receptor was derived from a man younger than 35 who received the YFV17D yellow fever vaccine. The sequencing here drew on PBMCs, taken on the day of the yellow fever booster vaccination.

In nucleotides, the CDR3 is TGCGCCAGCAGCTTGGTCGGGGCCCGGAACACTGAAGCTTTCTTT. This translates into CASSLVGARNTEAFF. This chain uses TRBV5-1 with TRBJ1-1; TRBD1 might be the D (5 bases). V lost 0 bases to trimming and J lost 1 base, with 10 bases between them. The length of the CDR3 is 15 residues. Germline loops: CDR1 SGHRS, CDR2 YFSETQ.